The entry below describes one T cell receptor beta chain. The data derive from a study of OX40 agonist ivuxolimab in advanced cancers. Libraries were prepared by immunoSEQ multiplex PCR; TCRdb keeps only in-frame clonotypes and omits some of them. In the table there are 50,000 to 75,000 clones, under 95% of which are singletons. The CDR3 sequence is 15 residues long. V was clipped by 3 bases and J by 0 bases, with 12 bases between them. The germline CDR1 and CDR2 sequences are MNHNS and SASEGT. The chain is built from TRBV6-1 and TRBJ2-7; D ambiguous. This receptor was obtained from an adult with an advanced solid tumor such as melanoma, head and neck, liver or kidney cancer. The specimen comprised CD4+ or CD8+ T cells sorted from blood, sampled in a trial of the OX40 agonist ivuxolimab. The CDR3 protein is CASSDETLSSYEQYF. The DNA of the CDR3 is TGTGCCAGCAGTGACGAGACTCTTAGCTCCTACGAGCAGTACTTC.